This section outlines one TCR beta chain sequence together with its context. This sample was included in a study of blood T cell repertoires in COVID-19. The overall study: Specimens from acute and convalescent COVID-19 originated in the United States, Italy and Spain.

Repertoires were generated with immunoSEQ multiplex PCR, while TCRdb's copy carries only in-frame clones and drops some. The table has just over 650,000 clones, 80% to 90% seen once. The CDR3 is 17 residues long. V shed 3 bases, J shed 10 bases, and the junction held 13 bases outside the gene matches. Germline V gives CDR1 SGHDT, CDR2 YYEEEE. The sequenced material came from peripheral blood. The receptor's source is a woman younger than 35 with acute or convalescent COVID-19. The J gene is TRBJ1-6, the V gene TRBV5-6, with 10 nucleotides matching TRBD1. CDR3 sequence: CASSWSPGTGVESPLHF. For the CDR3, the DNA is TGTGCCAGCAGCTGGAGTCCCGGGACAGGGGTGGAATCACCCCTCCACTTT.